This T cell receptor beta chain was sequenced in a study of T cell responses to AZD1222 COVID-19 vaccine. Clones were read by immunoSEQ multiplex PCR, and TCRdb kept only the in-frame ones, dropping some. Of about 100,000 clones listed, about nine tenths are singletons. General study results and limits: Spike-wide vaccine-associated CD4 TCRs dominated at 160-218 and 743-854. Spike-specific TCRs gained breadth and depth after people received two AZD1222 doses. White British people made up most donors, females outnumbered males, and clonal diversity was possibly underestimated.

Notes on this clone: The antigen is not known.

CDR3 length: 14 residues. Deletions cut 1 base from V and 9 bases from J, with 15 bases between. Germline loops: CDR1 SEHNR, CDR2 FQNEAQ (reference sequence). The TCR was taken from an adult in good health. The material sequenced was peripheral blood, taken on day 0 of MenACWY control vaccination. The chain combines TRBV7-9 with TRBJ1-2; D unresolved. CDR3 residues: CASSLDSFNSRYTF. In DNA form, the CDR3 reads TGTGCCAGCAGCTTAGACAGCTTTAACTCCCGCTACACCTTC. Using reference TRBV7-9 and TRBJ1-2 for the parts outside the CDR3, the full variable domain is DTGVSQNPRHKITKRGQNVTFRCDPISEHNRLYWYRQTLGQGPEFLTYFQNEAQLEKSRLLSDRFSAERPKGSFSTLEIQRTEQGDSAMYLCASSLDSFNSRYTFGSGTRLTVV.